The sequence of this T cell receptor beta chain was determined in a study of cytomegalovirus exposure and HLA in healthy donors. 60 Vbeta and 13 Jbeta primers were used in PCR. The method was immunoSEQ multiplex PCR; TCRdb's version includes in-frame clones alone and lacks a portion of them. The table records about 160,000 clones, approximately 80% of them present only once. Germline V gives CDR1 SGHTA, CDR2 FQGNSA. The V end was cut by 3 bases, the J end by 7 bases, with 19 bases between. This CDR3 has 16 residues. The TCR originated in a male donor in good health and CMV-seropositive. V and J are TRBV7-2 and TRBJ2-1; a possible D gene is TRBD2 (7 bases). The sample consisted of PBMCs. CDR3 coding DNA: TGTGCCAGCAGCTTTAGACGGGGGGCGAATTTGAATGAGCAGTTCTTC. Amino acid sequence: CASSFRRGANLNEQFF.